What follows describes a single T cell receptor (beta chain). Its matching antigen is unknown. The data belong to a study of cytomegalovirus exposure and HLA in healthy donors. Turning to the study itself: The platform used for the roughly 120 validation repertoires matched that of the roughly 670 first-cohort repertoires, a later analysis reported.

Study-wide findings and caveats: Rarity marked most TCR sequences, yet some public TCRs occurred in many donors. First-cohort TCR clusters were later found to tend to co-occur in the roughly 130 validation repertoires. 164 TCR beta chains were listed as cytomegalovirus-associated.

Assay: immunoSEQ multiplex PCR; the TCRdb copy retains only in-frame clones and omits some. The repertoire consists of 300,000 to 350,000 clones, with approximately 86% occurring once and the leading ten covering approximately 0.96%. Germline V gene sequence: CDR1 SGHNT, CDR2 YENEEA. This CDR3 has 13 residues. J gave up 13 bases and V 4 bases, and 9 bases lay outside the gene matches. The chain combines TRBV11-3 with TRBJ2-2; 7 bases agree with TRBD2. This receptor was identified in a young man in good health and CMV-seronegative. The sequencing sample was made of PBMCs. CDR3 in amino acids: CASSWDYEGRLFF. CDR3 in DNA: TGTGCCAGCAGCTGGGACTACGAGGGGAGGCTGTTTTTT.